This T cell receptor beta chain derives from a study of blood T cell repertoires in COVID-19. This table comes from immunoSEQ multiplex PCR, and its TCRdb copy is limited to in-frame clones, with some not included. The sample has around 200,000 clones; about 86% are singletons. This CDR3 contains 13 residues. CDR1 is ENHRY, CDR2 SYGVKD, per germline. V was clipped by 5 bases and J by 10 bases; unmatched bases: 6. This receptor was taken from a woman between 45 and 60 years old with acute or convalescent COVID-19. The V call is TRBV10-3, the J call TRBJ2-1; 9 nucleotides line up with TRBD1. The sample consisted of peripheral blood. The CDR3 is CAISRTGGGEQFF. The CDR3 DNA reads TGTGCCATCAGTAGAACAGGGGGCGGGGAGCAGTTCTTC.